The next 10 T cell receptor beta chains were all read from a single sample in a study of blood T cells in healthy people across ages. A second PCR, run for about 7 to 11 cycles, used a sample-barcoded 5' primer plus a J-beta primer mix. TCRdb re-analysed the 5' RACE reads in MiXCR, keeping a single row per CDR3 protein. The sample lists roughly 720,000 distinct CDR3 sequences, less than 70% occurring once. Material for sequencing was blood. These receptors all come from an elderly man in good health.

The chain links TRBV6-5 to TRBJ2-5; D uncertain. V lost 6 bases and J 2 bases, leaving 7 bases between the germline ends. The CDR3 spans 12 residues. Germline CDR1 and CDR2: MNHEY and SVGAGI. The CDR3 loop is CASRAPQETQYF. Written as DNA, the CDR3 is TGTGCCAGCAGAGCTCCACAAGAGACCCAGTACTTC.

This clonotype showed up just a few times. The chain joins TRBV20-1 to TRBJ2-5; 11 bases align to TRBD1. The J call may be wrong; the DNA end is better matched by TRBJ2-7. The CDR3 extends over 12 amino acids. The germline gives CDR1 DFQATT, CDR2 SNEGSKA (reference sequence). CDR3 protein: CSAGQGVIEQYF. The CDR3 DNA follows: TGCAGTGCGGGACAGGGGGTAATCGAGCAGTACTTC.

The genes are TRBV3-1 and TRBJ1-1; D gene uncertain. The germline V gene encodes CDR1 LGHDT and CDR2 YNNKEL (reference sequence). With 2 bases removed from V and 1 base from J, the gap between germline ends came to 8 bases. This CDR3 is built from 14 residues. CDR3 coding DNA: TGTGCCAGCAGCCAAAGAGGCGGGAACACTGAAGCTTTCTTT. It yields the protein CASSQRGGNTEAFF.

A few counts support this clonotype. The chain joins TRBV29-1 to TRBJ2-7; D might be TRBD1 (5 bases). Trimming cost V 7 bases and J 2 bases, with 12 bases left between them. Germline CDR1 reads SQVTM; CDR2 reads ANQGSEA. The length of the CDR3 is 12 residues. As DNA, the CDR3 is TGCAGCGCGGGCGACAGAACCTACGAGCAGTACTTC. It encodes CSAGDRTYEQYF.

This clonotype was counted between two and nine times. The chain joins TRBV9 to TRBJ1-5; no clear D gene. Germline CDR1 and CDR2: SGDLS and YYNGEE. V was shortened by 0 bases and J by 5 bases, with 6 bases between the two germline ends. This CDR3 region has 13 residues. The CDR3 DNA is TGTGCCAGCAGCGTAGGGAGTCATCAGCCCCAGCATTTT. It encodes CASSVGSHQPQHF.

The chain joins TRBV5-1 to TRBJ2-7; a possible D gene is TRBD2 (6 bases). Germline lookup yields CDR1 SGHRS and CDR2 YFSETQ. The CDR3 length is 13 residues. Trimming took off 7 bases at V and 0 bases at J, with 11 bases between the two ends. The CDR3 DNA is TGCGCCAGCTCAAACGGGGGCTCCTACGAGCAGTACTTC. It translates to CASSNGGSYEQYF.

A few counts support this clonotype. For the CDR3, the DNA is TGTGCCAGCAGTTTTAAAGTGGACAGAGCAACCTACGAGCAGTACTTC. Translating it yields CASSFKVDRATYEQYF. The rearrangement joins TRBV12-3 or TRBV12-4 to TRBJ2-7; D possibly corresponds to TRBD1 (6 bases). Trimming took 3 bases from V and 2 from J, leaving 17 bases between them. CDR3 length: 16 amino acids.

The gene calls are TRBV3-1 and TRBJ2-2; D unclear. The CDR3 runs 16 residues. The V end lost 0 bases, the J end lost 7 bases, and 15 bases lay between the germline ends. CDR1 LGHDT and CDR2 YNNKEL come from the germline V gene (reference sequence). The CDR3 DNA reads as TGTGCCAGCAGCCAAGATAGGCTGCCACCGGGCGGGGAGCTGTTTTTT. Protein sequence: CASSQDRLPPGGELFF.

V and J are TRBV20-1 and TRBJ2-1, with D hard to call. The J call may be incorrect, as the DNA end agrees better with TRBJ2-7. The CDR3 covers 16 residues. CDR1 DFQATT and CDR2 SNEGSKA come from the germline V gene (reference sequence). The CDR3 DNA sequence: TGCAGTGCTAGAGAGTTCGGGTATAGCTCCTACAATGAGCAGTACTTC. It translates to CSAREFGYSSYNEQYF.

CDR3 sequence reads: CASSPHLSGFTYEQYF. The DNA of the CDR3 is TGTGCCAGCAGTCCTCACCTTAGCGGGTTTACCTACGAGCAGTACTTC. The chain carries TRBV27 and TRBJ2-7; 7 bases are shared with TRBD2. V trimming: 5 bases; J trimming: 2 bases; junction bases outside the gene matches: 12. The CDR3 has 16 residues. Germline CDR1 and CDR2: MNHEY and SMNVEV (reference sequence).